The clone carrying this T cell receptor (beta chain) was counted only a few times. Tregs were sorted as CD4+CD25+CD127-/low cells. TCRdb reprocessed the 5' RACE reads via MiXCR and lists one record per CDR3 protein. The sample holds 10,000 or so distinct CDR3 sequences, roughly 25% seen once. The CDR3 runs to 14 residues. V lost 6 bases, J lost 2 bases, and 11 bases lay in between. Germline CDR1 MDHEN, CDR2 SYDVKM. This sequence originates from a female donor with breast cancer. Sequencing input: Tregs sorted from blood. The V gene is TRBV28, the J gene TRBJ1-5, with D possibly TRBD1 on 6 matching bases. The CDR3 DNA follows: TGTGCCAGCAGCCTACAGGGCGGCAATCAGCCCCAGCATTTT. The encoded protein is CASSLQGGNQPQHF.